The rows below give T cell receptor beta chains drawn from one sample of a study of CD8+ T cells in alopecia areata. The table came from immunoSEQ multiplex PCR; TCRdb's copy has only in-frame clones and leaves some out. The repertoire holds around 300,000 clones, with 60% as singletons. Material: CD4+ T cells sorted from blood, obtained around week 54, from a patient treated with tofacitinib. The receptors come from a human donor with alopecia areata. Both conserved end residues are part of each CDR3. D genes are given only for firm matches. Not all rows give a size; the values are once, few, many and, for expanded clones, a class.

CDR3 protein: CAIRDAGTSGGELFF
CDR3 DNA: TGTGCCATCAGGGACGCCGGGACTAGCGGCGGGGAGCTGTTTTTT
D gene: TRBD2
clone size: once
J gene: TRBJ2-2
V gene: TRBV10-3

CDR3 protein: CASSLLSHTQYF
CDR3 DNA: TGTGCCAGCAGCTTGTTGTCCCATACGCAGTATTTT
D gene: NA
clone size: few
J gene: TRBJ2-3
V gene: TRBV7-2

CDR3 protein: CASSEYPPGLNQPQHF
CDR3 DNA: TGTGCCAGCAGTGAATATCCGCCGGGACTCAATCAGCCCCAGCATTTT
D gene: NA
clone size: NA
J gene: TRBJ1-5
V gene: TRBV25-1

CDR3 protein: CASSKTDAGYEQYF
CDR3 DNA: TGTGCCAGCAGCAAGACAGATGCGGGCTACGAGCAGTACTTC
D gene: NA
clone size: NA
J gene: TRBJ2-7
V gene: TRBV7-8

CDR3 protein: CASSGFGAIDEKLFF
CDR3 DNA: TGTGCCAGCAGCGGATTTGGGGCTATCGATGAAAAACTGTTTTTT
D gene: NA
clone size: NA
J gene: TRBJ1-4
V gene: TRBV9

CDR3 protein: CASSLGVQPYEQYF
CDR3 DNA: TGTGCCAGCAGTTTAGGGGTTCAGCCCTACGAGCAGTACTTC
D gene: NA
clone size: NA
J gene: TRBJ2-7
V gene: TRBV27

CDR3 protein: CSATGGAETQYF
CDR3 DNA: TGCAGCGCGACAGGTGGGGCGGAGACCCAGTACTTC
D gene: NA
clone size: NA
J gene: TRBJ2-5
V gene: TRBV29-1

CDR3 protein: CASSLRIVGQETQYF
CDR3 DNA: TGTGCCAGCAGCTTGCGTATAGTGGGGCAAGAGACCCAGTACTTC
D gene: NA
clone size: few
J gene: TRBJ2-5
V gene: TRBV5-6

CDR3 protein: CAWSGRNEQFF
CDR3 DNA: TGTGCCTGGAGTGGAAGAAATGAGCAGTTCTTC
D gene: NA
clone size: NA
J gene: TRBJ2-1
V gene: TRBV30

CDR3 protein: CASSASGTVYEQYF
CDR3 DNA: TGTGCCAGCAGCGCCTCAGGGACAGTCTACGAGCAGTACTTC
D gene: TRBD1
clone size: NA
J gene: TRBJ2-7
V gene: TRBV2

CDR3 protein: CASSPTGAYYEQYF
CDR3 DNA: TGTGCCAGCAGTCCGACCGGGGCTTACTACGAGCAGTACTTC
D gene: NA
clone size: NA
J gene: TRBJ2-7
V gene: TRBV6-5

CDR3 protein: CASSPRVAGGRNTGELFF
CDR3 DNA: TGCGCCAGCAGCCCCAGAGTAGCGGGGGGGCGGAACACCGGGGAGCTGTTTTTT
D gene: TRBD2
clone size: NA
J gene: TRBJ2-2
V gene: TRBV5-1

CDR3 protein: CASSLFREDEQYF
CDR3 DNA: TGTGCCAGCAGCTTATTTCGGGAAGACGAGCAGTACTTC
D gene: NA
clone size: NA
J gene: TRBJ2-7
V gene: TRBV7-3

CDR3 protein: CASSLDGRQTDTQYF
CDR3 DNA: TGCGCCAGCAGCTTGGATGGCAGGCAGACAGATACGCAGTATTTT
D gene: NA
clone size: once
J gene: TRBJ2-3
V gene: TRBV5-1

CDR3 protein: CASSAAGGGYEQYF
CDR3 DNA: TGTGCCAGCAGCGCAGCTGGCGGGGGCTACGAGCAGTACTTC
D gene: TRBD2
clone size: NA
J gene: TRBJ2-7
V gene: TRBV9

CDR3 protein: CSVQPSPPEQYF
CDR3 DNA: TGCAGCGTCCAACCGAGTCCGCCCGAGCAGTACTTC
D gene: NA
clone size: NA
J gene: TRBJ2-7
V gene: TRBV29-1

CDR3 protein: CSVGGSNQPQHF
CDR3 DNA: TGCAGCGTTGGGGGGAGCAATCAGCCCCAGCATTTT
D gene: NA
clone size: NA
J gene: TRBJ1-5
V gene: TRBV29-1

CDR3 protein: CASSQGGIPGEKLFF
CDR3 DNA: TGCGCCAGCAGCCAGGGCGGCATCCCGGGGGAAAAACTGTTTTTT
D gene: NA
clone size: once
J gene: TRBJ1-4
V gene: TRBV4-1

CDR3 protein: CSLRVPIMNTEAFF
CDR3 DNA: TGCAGCCTCAGGGTGCCGATAATGAACACTGAAGCTTTCTTT
D gene: NA
clone size: NA
J gene: TRBJ1-1
V gene: TRBV29-1

CDR3 protein: CAWSAGTSGSTDTQYF
CDR3 DNA: TGTGCCTGGAGTGCGGGGACTAGCGGGAGCACAGATACGCAGTATTTT
D gene: TRBD2
clone size: NA
J gene: TRBJ2-3
V gene: TRBV30

CDR3 protein: CASSVSPGSGSPLHF
CDR3 DNA: TGTGCCAGCAGCGTAAGCCCAGGGTCCGGTTCACCCCTCCACTTT
D gene: NA
clone size: NA
J gene: TRBJ1-6
V gene: TRBV9

CDR3 protein: CASSGGAGADTQYF
CDR3 DNA: TGTGCCTCTTCCGGGGGGGCCGGTGCAGATACGCAGTATTTT
D gene: TRBD2
clone size: few
J gene: TRBJ2-3
V gene: TRBV30

CDR3 protein: CASSLAGGYEQYF
CDR3 DNA: TGTGCCAGCAGCTTAGCGGGGGGCTACGAGCAGTACTTC
D gene: TRBD2
clone size: NA
J gene: TRBJ2-7
V gene: TRBV13

CDR3 protein: CASSESWGNTIYF
CDR3 DNA: TGTGCCAGCAGTGAATCGTGGGGAAACACCATATATTTT
D gene: NA
clone size: few
J gene: TRBJ1-3
V gene: TRBV25-1

CDR3 protein: CASRRQGGQGYTF
CDR3 DNA: TGTGCCAGCAGGCGACAGGGCGGACAAGGCTACACCTTC
D gene: TRBD1
clone size: NA
J gene: TRBJ1-2
V gene: TRBV6-5

CDR3 protein: CSVVGRSSYEQYF
CDR3 DNA: TGCAGCGTTGTTGGCCGGAGCTCCTACGAGCAGTACTTC
D gene: NA
clone size: NA
J gene: TRBJ2-7
V gene: TRBV29-1

CDR3 protein: CASSLVNEQYF
CDR3 DNA: TGTGCCAGCAGCTTAGTTAACGAGCAGTACTTC
D gene: NA
clone size: NA
J gene: TRBJ2-7
V gene: TRBV11-2

CDR3 protein: CASIGSSYGYTF
CDR3 DNA: TGTGCCAGTATTGGTAGTTCGTATGGCTACACCTTC
D gene: NA
clone size: few
J gene: TRBJ1-2
V gene: TRBV19

CDR3 protein: CAWSVSERIPGSDTQYF
CDR3 DNA: TGTGCCTGGAGTGTAAGTGAGAGGATCCCAGGAAGCGATACGCAGTATTTT
D gene: NA
clone size: NA
J gene: TRBJ2-3
V gene: TRBV30

CDR3 protein: CASSGTVGEKLFF
CDR3 DNA: TGTGCCAGCAGTGGGACGGTAGGAGAAAAACTGTTTTTT
D gene: NA
clone size: NA
J gene: TRBJ1-4
V gene: TRBV2

CDR3 protein: CSVPDAVNGNTIYF
CDR3 DNA: TGCAGCGTTCCGGACGCAGTAAATGGAAACACCATATATTTT
D gene: NA
clone size: few
J gene: TRBJ1-3
V gene: TRBV29-1

CDR3 protein: CASRPTSSTTDTQYF
CDR3 DNA: TGTGCCAGCAGACCGACTAGCTCAACCACAGATACGCAGTATTTT
D gene: TRBD2
clone size: few
J gene: TRBJ2-3
V gene: TRBV5-6

CDR3 protein: CASSAGTVYEQYF
CDR3 DNA: TGTGCCAGCAGCGCGGGGACAGTCTACGAGCAGTACTTC
D gene: NA
clone size: NA
J gene: TRBJ2-7
V gene: TRBV7-6

CDR3 protein: CASSSLRTGNTEAFF
CDR3 DNA: TGTGCCAGCAGCTCGCTTCGGACGGGAAACACTGAAGCTTTCTTT
D gene: NA
clone size: NA
J gene: TRBJ1-1
V gene: TRBV11-2

CDR3 protein: CAWKMGVNSGNTIYF
CDR3 DNA: TGTGCCTGGAAAATGGGGGTGAACTCTGGAAACACCATATATTTT
D gene: NA
clone size: few
J gene: TRBJ1-3
V gene: TRBV30

CDR3 protein: CASSPPNRGAKNIQYF
CDR3 DNA: TGTGCCAGCTCACCACCGAACAGGGGTGCCAAAAACATTCAGTACTTC
D gene: TRBD1
clone size: NA
J gene: TRBJ2-4
V gene: TRBV18

CDR3 protein: CASSRRGDLYNEQFF
CDR3 DNA: TGTGCCAGCAGCCGGCGGGGGGACCTCTACAATGAGCAGTTCTTC
D gene: TRBD2
clone size: NA
J gene: TRBJ2-1
V gene: TRBV14

CDR3 protein: CSALGGQGADEQYF
CDR3 DNA: TGCAGCGCCCTGGGAGGACAGGGGGCCGACGAGCAGTACTTC
D gene: TRBD1
clone size: NA
J gene: TRBJ2-7
V gene: TRBV29-1

CDR3 protein: CASSPGLAGGNEQFF
CDR3 DNA: TGTGCCAGCTCACCAGGACTAGCGGGGGGAAATGAGCAGTTCTTC
D gene: TRBD2
clone size: few
J gene: TRBJ2-1
V gene: TRBV18

CDR3 protein: CAWREGVATQYF
CDR3 DNA: TGTGCCTGGAGAGAGGGTGTTGCTACGCAGTATTTT
D gene: NA
clone size: NA
J gene: TRBJ2-3
V gene: TRBV30

CDR3 protein: CASRKDTYEQYF
CDR3 DNA: TGCGCCAGCAGGAAGGATACCTACGAGCAGTACTTC
D gene: NA
clone size: few
J gene: TRBJ2-7
V gene: TRBV5-1

CDR3 protein: CASSQDRAGEQYF
CDR3 DNA: TGCGCCAGCAGCCAAGATAGGGCGGGGGAGCAGTACTTC
D gene: NA
clone size: NA
J gene: TRBJ2-7
V gene: TRBV4-1

CDR3 protein: CAISPGQGVGEQYF
CDR3 DNA: TGTGCCATCAGCCCCGGACAGGGAGTGGGGGAGCAGTACTTC
D gene: TRBD1
clone size: NA
J gene: TRBJ2-7
V gene: TRBV10-3

CDR3 protein: CASSVVGGNGYTF
CDR3 DNA: TGTGCCAGCAGCGTAGTAGGAGGGAATGGCTACACCTTC
D gene: NA
clone size: NA
J gene: TRBJ1-2
V gene: TRBV9

CDR3 protein: CAWRRDYNSPLHF
CDR3 DNA: TGTGCCTGGAGGCGGGATTATAATTCACCCCTCCACTTT
D gene: NA
clone size: NA
J gene: TRBJ1-6
V gene: TRBV30

CDR3 protein: CAWSRGGSTDTQYF
CDR3 DNA: TGTGCCTGGAGCCGGGGAGGGAGCACAGATACGCAGTATTTT
D gene: TRBD2
clone size: NA
J gene: TRBJ2-3
V gene: TRBV30

CDR3 protein: CSAYVSNEQFF
CDR3 DNA: TGCAGTGCCTACGTCAGCAATGAGCAGTTCTTC
D gene: NA
clone size: NA
J gene: TRBJ2-1
V gene: TRBV20-1

CDR3 protein: CASSYSILSYEQYF
CDR3 DNA: TGTGCCAGCAGTTACTCCATCCTTTCCTACGAGCAGTACTTC
D gene: NA
clone size: NA
J gene: TRBJ2-7
V gene: TRBV6-5

CDR3 protein: CASSVPGEGTEAFF
CDR3 DNA: TGTGCCAGCAGTGTCCCTGGGGAGGGCACTGAAGCTTTCTTT
D gene: NA
clone size: NA
J gene: TRBJ1-1
V gene: TRBV25-1

CDR3 protein: CASSPEADTQYF
CDR3 DNA: TGTGCCAGCAGCCCGGAGGCAGATACGCAGTATTTT
D gene: NA
clone size: NA
J gene: TRBJ2-3
V gene: TRBV7-9

CDR3 protein: CASTIDSPTNTGELFF
CDR3 DNA: TGTGCCAGTACGATTGACAGTCCTACAAACACCGGGGAGCTGTTTTTT
D gene: NA
clone size: NA
J gene: TRBJ2-2
V gene: TRBV2

CDR3 protein: CASSQDPGEETQYF
CDR3 DNA: TGCGCCAGCAGCCAAGATCCAGGCGAAGAGACCCAGTACTTC
D gene: NA
clone size: NA
J gene: TRBJ2-5
V gene: TRBV4-1

CDR3 protein: CASSEGRSGANVLTF
CDR3 DNA: TGTGCCAGCAGCGAGGGACGGTCAGGGGCCAACGTCCTGACTTTC
D gene: NA
clone size: NA
J gene: TRBJ2-6
V gene: TRBV5-6

CDR3 protein: CASSPRTANTEAFF
CDR3 DNA: TGTGCCAGCAGCCCGCGGACAGCGAACACTGAAGCTTTCTTT
D gene: NA
clone size: few
J gene: TRBJ1-1
V gene: TRBV9

CDR3 protein: CASSVGNHDTEAFF
CDR3 DNA: TGTGCCAGCAGCGTAGGAAACCATGACACTGAAGCTTTCTTT
D gene: NA
clone size: NA
J gene: TRBJ1-1
V gene: TRBV9